This T cell receptor (beta chain) derives from a study of cytomegalovirus exposure and HLA in healthy donors. V lost 2 bases and J lost 0; bases outside the gene matches: 1. This CDR3 contains 15 residues. Germline CDR1 SEHNR, CDR2 FQNEAQ (reference sequence). Findings of the study overall: The authors enumerated 164 TCR beta chains as linked to cytomegalovirus.

The PCR used 60 Vbeta and 13 Jbeta primers. Profiled with immunoSEQ multiplex PCR; TCRdb holds only in-frame clones, not every one. The sample includes roughly 120,000 clones, about 78% of them seen just once. Note on this clone: What it recognizes is unknown.

This chain uses TRBV7-9 with TRBJ1-3; 7 bases fit TRBD1. The TCR sequence derives from a woman between 25 and 40 years old in good health and CMV-seropositive. The sample was PBMCs. CDR3 loop: CASSLSGGSGNTIYF. The CDR3 DNA sequence: TGTGCCAGCAGCTTATCAGGGGGCTCTGGAAACACCATATATTTT.